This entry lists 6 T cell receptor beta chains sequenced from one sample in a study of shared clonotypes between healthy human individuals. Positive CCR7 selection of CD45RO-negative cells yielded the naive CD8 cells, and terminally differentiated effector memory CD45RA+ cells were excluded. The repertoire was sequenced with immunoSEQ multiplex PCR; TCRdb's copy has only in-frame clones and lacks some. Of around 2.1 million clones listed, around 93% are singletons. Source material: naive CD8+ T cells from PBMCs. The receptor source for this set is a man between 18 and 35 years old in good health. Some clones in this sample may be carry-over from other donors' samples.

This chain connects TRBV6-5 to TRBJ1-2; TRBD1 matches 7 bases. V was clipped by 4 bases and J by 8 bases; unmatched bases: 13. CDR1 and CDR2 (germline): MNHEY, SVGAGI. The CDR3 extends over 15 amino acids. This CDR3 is CASSFSTGKGVGYTF. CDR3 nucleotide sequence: TGTGCCAGCAGTTTCTCGACAGGGAAGGGCGTCGGCTACACCTTC.

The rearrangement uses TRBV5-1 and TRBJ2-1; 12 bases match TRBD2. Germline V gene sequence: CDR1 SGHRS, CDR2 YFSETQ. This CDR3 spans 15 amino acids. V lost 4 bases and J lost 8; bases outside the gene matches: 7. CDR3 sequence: CASSPEPSGRDEQFF. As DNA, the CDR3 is TGCGCCAGCAGCCCTGAGCCTAGCGGGAGGGATGAGCAGTTCTTC.

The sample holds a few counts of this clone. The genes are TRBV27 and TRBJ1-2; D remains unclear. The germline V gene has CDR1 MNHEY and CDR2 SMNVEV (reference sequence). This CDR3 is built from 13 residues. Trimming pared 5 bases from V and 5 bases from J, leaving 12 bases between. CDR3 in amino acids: CASSLSTLYGYTF. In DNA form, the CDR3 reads TGTGCCAGCAGTCTTAGCACATTGTATGGCTACACCTTC.

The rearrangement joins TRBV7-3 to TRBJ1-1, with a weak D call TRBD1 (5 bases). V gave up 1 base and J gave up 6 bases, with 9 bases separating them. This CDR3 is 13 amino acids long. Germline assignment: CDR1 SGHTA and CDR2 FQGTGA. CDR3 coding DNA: TGTGCCAGCAGCTTAAGGGGGTCCGCTGAAGCTTTCTTT. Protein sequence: CASSLRGSAEAFF.

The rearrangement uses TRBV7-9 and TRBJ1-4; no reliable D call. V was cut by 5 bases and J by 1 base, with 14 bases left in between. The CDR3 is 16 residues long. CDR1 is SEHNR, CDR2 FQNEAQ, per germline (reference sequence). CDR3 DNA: TGTGCCAGCAGCCCCGGACCCATCGGAACTAATGAAAAACTGTTTTTT. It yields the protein CASSPGPIGTNEKLFF.

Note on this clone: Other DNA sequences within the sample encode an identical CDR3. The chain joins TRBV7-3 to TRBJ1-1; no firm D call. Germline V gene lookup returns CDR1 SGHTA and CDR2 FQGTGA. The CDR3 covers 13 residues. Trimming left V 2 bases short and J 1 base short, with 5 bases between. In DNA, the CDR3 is TGTGCCAGCAGCTTAGGTTGGAACACTGAAGCTTTCTTT. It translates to CASSLGWNTEAFF.